The source of this T cell receptor beta chain is a study of CD8+ T cells in alopecia areata. cDNA serving as the sequencing template came from extracted, reverse transcribed RNA. The protocol was immunoSEQ multiplex PCR, while the TCRdb copy is restricted to in-frame clones and leaves out a portion. The data hold a few hundred thousand clones, with around 50% observed a single time. Germline CDR1 reads SNHLY; CDR2 reads FYNNEI. V was pared by 3 bases and J by 3 bases, with 9 bases between. This CDR3 is 13 amino acids long. The source is a human donor in good health. The genes are TRBV2 and TRBJ2-7; no clear D gene. Sample: CD8+ T cells sorted from blood. CDR3 sequence (DNA): TGTGCCAGCAGTGAGGAGTCCCACTACGAGCAGTACTTC. This sequence encodes CASSEESHYEQYF.